The 25 T cell receptor beta chains given below trace back to one sample, sequenced in a study of blood T cell repertoires in COVID-19. Libraries were prepared by immunoSEQ multiplex PCR; TCRdb keeps only in-frame clonotypes and omits some of them. The sample records about 120,000 clones, 85% to 90% being singletons. The source material was peripheral blood. The receptors were gathered from a man older than 75 with acute or convalescent COVID-19.

The V gene is TRBV23-1, the J gene TRBJ2-7; tentatively, D is TRBD1 (6 bases). TRBV23-1 is labeled an ORF, and its function is uncertain. The CDR3 is 13 amino acids. V was trimmed by 7 bases and J by 3 bases, leaving 13 bases between them. The CDR3 DNA reads TGCGCCAGCATCGGCCCAGGGGACTACGAGCAGTACTTC. It is translated as CASIGPGDYEQYF.

The CDR3 sequence is CASSQPQANYGYTF. CDR3 DNA sequence: TGTGCCAGCAGCCAACCACAAGCGAACTATGGCTACACCTTC. The V and J genes are TRBV3-1 (or the pseudogene TRBV3-2) and TRBJ1-2, with unresolved D. Trimming took off 2 bases at V and 2 bases at J, with 9 bases between the two ends. The CDR3 spans 14 residues. Germline values: CDR1 LGHDT, CDR2 YNNKEL (reference sequence).

This clone was counted between two and nine times. This CDR3 reads CASSERLLTGGDEKLFF. The CDR3 nucleotides read TGTGCCAGCAGCGAGCGCCTACTGACAGGGGGTGACGAAAAACTGTTTTTT. The rearrangement uses TRBV2 and TRBJ1-4; 9 bases align to TRBD1. V trimming: 6 bases; J trimming: 8 bases; junction bases outside the gene matches: 16. CDR3 length: 17 amino acids. From germline, CDR1 is SNHLY and CDR2 FYNNEI.

The rearrangement uses TRBV4-2 and TRBJ2-3, with no clear D. The V gene's germline CDR1 is LGHNA and CDR2 YNFKEQ. V was shortened by 3 bases and J by 2 bases, with 9 bases between the two germline ends. This CDR3 is built from 14 residues. CDR3 DNA sequence: TGTGCCAGCAGCCAGGGCCGTACCACAGATACGCAGTATTTT. Amino acid sequence: CASSQGRTTDTQYF.

The V and J genes are TRBV6-5 and TRBJ2-7; 8 bases match TRBD1. V lost 4 bases, J lost 5 bases, and 7 bases stayed unmatched. The CDR3 runs to 14 residues. Germline lookup yields CDR1 MNHEY and CDR2 SVGAGI. CDR3 sequence reads: CASSLRTGYHEQYF. CDR3 nucleotide sequence: TGTGCCAGCAGTTTAAGGACAGGGTACCACGAGCAGTACTTC.

DNA for the CDR3: TGTGCCAGCAGTTACAGCGAGCCAAATGAAAAACTGTTTTTT. It yields the protein CASSYSEPNEKLFF. V usage is TRBV6-5 and J usage is TRBJ1-4; D not resolved. Germline V CDR1 and CDR2: MNHEY, SVGAGI. V lost 2 bases and J lost 5, with 9 bases in between. This CDR3 has 14 residues.

This chain connects TRBV7-9 to TRBJ1-2, with 8 bases fitting TRBD1. Germline CDR1 is SEHNR and CDR2 is FQNEAQ (reference sequence). Trimming cost V 2 bases and J 6 bases; bases outside gene matches: 5. This CDR3 region has 14 residues. In DNA, the CDR3 is TGTGCCAGCAGCTTAATATCAGGGGGCGATGGCTACACCTTC. Its protein product is CASSLISGGDGYTF.

This chain connects TRBV28 to TRBJ1-1, with D unresolved. The CDR3 loop spans 15 amino acids. V was trimmed by 3 bases and J by 1 base, leaving 12 bases between them. CDR1 and CDR2 (germline): MDHEN, SYDVKM. CDR3 sequence: CASSFRRGGNTEAFF. The CDR3 DNA is TGTGCCAGCAGTTTCAGGCGTGGTGGGAACACTGAAGCTTTCTTT.

This clone was counted a single time. This sequence joins TRBV7-2 and TRBJ1-1, with 8 bases fitting TRBD1. The CDR3 has 14 amino acids. CDR1 is SGHTA and CDR2 is FQGNSA in the germline V gene. V shed 5 bases, J shed 3 bases, and the junction held 5 bases outside the gene matches. The DNA of the CDR3 is TGTGCCAGCAGCCAAAGGACAGGGTACACTGAAGCTTTCTTT. Amino acids: CASSQRTGYTEAFF. Full variable domain (rest looked up from reference TRBV7-2 and TRBJ1-1): GAGVSQSPSNKVTEKGKDVELRCDPISGHTALYWYRQSLGQGLEFLIYFQGNSAPDKSGLPSDRFSAERTGGSVSTLTIQRTQQEDSAVYLCASSQRTGYTEAFFGQGTRLTVV.

This chain uses TRBV18 with TRBJ1-6; D not certain. Germline V gene lookup returns CDR1 KGHSH and CDR2 LQKENI. CDR3 length equals 17 residues. V lost 0 bases and J lost 8, with 17 bases in between. The CDR3 here is CASSPPLPEGSDSPLHF. The CDR3 bases are TGTGCCAGCTCACCACCGCTGCCCGAGGGCTCGGATTCACCCCTCCACTTT.

V and J are TRBV6-2 or TRBV6-3 and TRBJ2-7; TRBD1 matches 7 bases. The CDR3 contains 12 residues. Germline CDR1 reads MNHEY; CDR2 reads SVGEGT. Unmatched junction bases numbered 6, after V lost 6 bases and J lost 7 bases. CDR3 coding DNA: TGTGCCAGCAGCAAACAGGGGAGAGAGCAGTACTTC. Translated: CASSKQGREQYF.

V is TRBV20-1 and J is TRBJ1-2; the D is unclear. The CDR3 runs to 11 residues. Germline values: CDR1 DFQATT, CDR2 SNEGSKA (reference sequence). V lost 6 bases and J lost 4, with 9 bases in between. The chain's CDR3 is CSARSAYGYTF. In DNA form, the CDR3 reads TGCAGTGCCCGCAGTGCCTATGGCTACACCTTC.

This clone was picked up a small number of times. The CDR3 loop is CASGLREDYGYTF. DNA for the CDR3: TGTGCCAGCGGATTACGTGAGGACTATGGCTACACCTTC. The V gene is TRBV7-9, the J gene TRBJ1-2; no reliable D call. The germline gives CDR1 SEHNR, CDR2 FQNEAQ (reference sequence). Trimming cost V 8 bases and J 3 bases, with 13 bases left between them. CDR3 size: 13 residues.

The chain uses TRBV5-1 and TRBJ2-5, with D tentatively TRBD1 (6 bases). There are 17 residues in the CDR3. Per the germline V gene, CDR1 is SGHRS and CDR2 is YFSETQ. The V and J ends lost 6 bases and 0 bases respectively, with 21 bases between them. For the CDR3, the DNA is TGCGCCAGCACCCTCCGAGGGGGATCGGACAACCAAGAGACCCAGTACTTC. Protein: CASTLRGGSDNQETQYF.

The chain is built from TRBV19 and TRBJ2-3; possible D gene TRBD1, 5 bases. Germline V gene data show CDR1 as LNHDA and CDR2 as SQIVND (reference sequence). The CDR3 has 14 amino acids. V was clipped by 6 bases and J by 1 base, with 11 bases between them. The CDR3 DNA sequence: TGTGCCAGTAGCCATCAAGGGGGCACAGATACGCAGTATTTT. This gives the protein CASSHQGGTDTQYF.

The chain uses TRBV19 and TRBJ2-5; 15 bases are a match to TRBD2. The CDR3 has 15 residues. V was pared by 6 bases and J by 4 bases, with 3 bases of the junction left unmatched. Germline V gene lookup returns CDR1 LNHDA and CDR2 SQIVND (reference sequence). CDR3 nucleotides: TGTGCCAGTAGGCAGGGACTAGCGGGAGGAGAGACCCAGTACTTC. Residues: CASRQGLAGGETQYF.

The rearrangement uses TRBV18 and TRBJ1-1; no clear D gene. Germline assignment: CDR1 KGHSH and CDR2 LQKENI. Trimming left V 8 bases short and J 0 bases short, with 10 bases between. The CDR3 contains 13 residues. DNA for the CDR3: TGTGCCAGCAGCCGACTTATGAACACTGAAGCTTTCTTT. Protein: CASSRLMNTEAFF.

The chain links TRBV7-8 to TRBJ1-1; perhaps TRBD1 as D (5 bases). This CDR3 has 13 residues. Germline CDR1 is SGHVS and CDR2 is FQNEAQ. Between the trimmed V and J ends, which lost 5 bases and 5 bases, there was a span of 12 bases. This CDR3 is CASSPGGVTEAFF. The CDR3, as DNA: TGTGCCAGCAGCCCCGGGGGGGTGACTGAAGCTTTCTTT.

The V call is TRBV21-1, the J call TRBJ1-5; TRBD1, the table's D call, was not compared with the DNA. TRBV21-1 constitutes a pseudogene. The CDR3 contains 15 residues. The CDR3 spells CASSPLGQAPRPQHF. The CDR3 DNA sequence: TGTGCCAGCAGTCCCCTGGGGCAGGCTCCGCGGCCCCAGCATTTT.

The gene calls are TRBV5-4 and TRBJ2-7; TRBD2 agrees at 7 bases. CDR3 length equals 16 residues. V was pared by 1 base and J by 2 bases, with 9 bases of the junction left unmatched. The V gene's germline CDR1 is SGHNT and CDR2 YYREEE (reference sequence). This chain's CDR3 is CASSLSIAGSPYEQYF. As DNA, the CDR3 is TGTGCCAGCAGCTTGTCTATAGCGGGTAGTCCCTACGAGCAGTACTTC.

V and J are TRBV25-1 and TRBJ1-4; D unresolved. Germline CDR1 is MGHDK and CDR2 is SYGVNS. V lost 2 bases and J lost 6, with 13 bases in between. CDR3 size: 15 residues. The CDR3 nucleotides are TGTGCCAGCAGTGAACCCGAACAGCGGGATGAAAAACTGTTTTTT. Translated: CASSEPEQRDEKLFF.

This chain links TRBV3-1 (or the pseudogene TRBV3-2) with TRBJ2-3, with TRBD1 as a possible D gene (6 bases). Germline V gene sequence: CDR1 LGHDT, CDR2 YNNKEL (reference sequence). The CDR3 spans 16 residues. The ends were cut back, 0 bases at V and 1 base at J, with 11 bases in the middle. Here the CDR3 reads CASSQDNKGGTDTQYF. The DNA of the CDR3 is TGTGCCAGCAGCCAAGATAATAAGGGGGGCACAGATACGCAGTATTTT.

The chain employs TRBV4-1 and TRBJ2-6; D remains unclear. The length of the CDR3 is 15 residues. Per the germline V gene, CDR1 is MGHRA and CDR2 is YSYEKL. The V end was cut by 2 bases, the J end by 4 bases, with 9 bases between. The CDR3 region is CASSQPYSGANVLTF. The CDR3 nucleotides read TGCGCCAGCAGCCAACCCTATTCAGGGGCCAACGTCCTGACTTTC.

The V call is TRBV10-3, the J call TRBJ1-1; D is perhaps TRBD1 (5 bases). The germline CDR1 and CDR2 sequences are ENHRY and SYGVKD. The V gene lost 5 bases and the J gene lost 7 bases, with 11 bases spanning the gap. The CDR3 spans 12 residues. This CDR3 reads CAISPSGGEAFF. Here the CDR3 DNA reads TGTGCCATCAGTCCCTCCGGGGGTGAAGCTTTCTTT.

V gene TRBV6-5 combines with J gene TRBJ1-6; 7 nucleotides align to TRBD1. The ends lost 4 bases at V and 9 bases at J; junction bases unmatched: 6. Germline CDR1 is MNHEY and CDR2 is SVGAGI. This CDR3 has 14 amino acids. The CDR3 DNA follows: TGTGCCAGCAGTTTAACAGGGGTGGGTTCACCCCTCCACTTT. Translating gives CASSLTGVGSPLHF.